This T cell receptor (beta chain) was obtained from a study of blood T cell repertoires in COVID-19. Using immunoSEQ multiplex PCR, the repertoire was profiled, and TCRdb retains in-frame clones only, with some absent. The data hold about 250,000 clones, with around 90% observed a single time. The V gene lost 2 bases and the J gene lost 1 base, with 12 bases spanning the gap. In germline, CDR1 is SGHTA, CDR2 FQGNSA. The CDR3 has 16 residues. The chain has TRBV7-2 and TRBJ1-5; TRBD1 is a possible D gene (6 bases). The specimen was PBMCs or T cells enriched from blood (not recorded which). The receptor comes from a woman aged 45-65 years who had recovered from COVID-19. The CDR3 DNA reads TGTGCCAGCAGCTTAATGTCCAGGGGCAGCAATCAGCCCCAGCATTTT. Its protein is CASSLMSRGSNQPQHF.